A single T cell receptor (beta chain) is shown here with its context. There are a few counts of this clone. Its binding antigen is unknown. Per-base quality was not reported, and no clone a single base away is much larger than it. Libraries came from the immunoSEQ multiplex PCR assay. For the multiplex PCR, a mixture combining 60 forward primers for TCR Vbeta segments and 13 reverse primers for TCR Jbeta segments was used. Amplification of the CDR3 region of rearranged TCR beta genes was performed with a multiplex PCR assay on genomic DNA. On the Illumina HiSeq System, the amplified TCR beta libraries were sequenced as 87-base-pair reads. The original methods were these. In a later analysis, tens of millions of unique TCR beta chains were counted across the roughly 670 repertoires, and roughly 11 million of these chains were shared by at least two donors. A nearest-neighbor algorithm error-corrected the raw reads and collapsed the reads into unique sequences, merging closely related sequences to remove PCR and sequencing errors. CDR3 sequences were aligned to IMGT reference sequences to assign V, D and J gene segments. For a sequence to be retained, a match of at least six nucleotides was required to both a V gene segment and a J gene segment. Rearrangements were called productive when the CDR3 lacked stop codons and stayed in frame with V and J; all others were non-productive. CDR3 was defined by IMGT convention, running from the second conserved V-encoded cysteine to the conserved J-encoded phenylalanine. In an earlier analysis of roughly 580 of the donors, sequences lacking an unambiguous match to a single V gene segment were excluded. In an earlier analysis of around 590 of the donors, a V segment was called functional when productive rearrangements were above 56.7%, and segregating when the standard deviation between donors exceeded 5%. A statistical classification framework was developed to diagnose cytomegalovirus status using the catalog of TCR beta chain sequences. A later analysis assigned V and J genes by comparing TCR nucleotide sequences with IMGT/GENE-DB human TR gene sequences. In a later analysis, CDR3 sequences and most-parsimonious VDJ recombination scenarios were assigned using the TCRdist pipeline. A later analysis defined each TCR beta chain by its CDR3 amino acid sequence plus V-gene family, and excluded reads lacking a unique V-gene family. A later analysis removed over 500 highly shared, low-generation-probability nucleotide sequences to deal with suspected cross-contamination and a sequencing artifact. A later analysis calculated a clonal expansion index for each public chain from normalized within-repertoire ranks of inferred template counts. In a later analysis, generation probabilities were computed using a VDJ recombination model fitted to out-of-frame rearrangements, and the results were checked against IGoR. A later analysis scored TCR-TCR, TCR-HLA and TCR-CMV co-occurrence with hypergeometric tests, applying a repertoire-size bias correction to TCR pairs. To estimate false discovery rates, a later analysis permuted the HLA or CMV assignments 20 times. In a later analysis, co-occurring TCRs were grouped with DBSCAN, and TCRdist sequence similarity was added when clustering was performed within HLA-allele-positive subsets. Co-occurrence clustering excluded repertoires with fewer than 30,000 or more than 120,000 public chains, plus five with anomalous nucleotide sharing. This immuneACCESS table, as held by TCRdb, lists in-frame sequences with V and J called but not all clones. Of the missing ones, under half trace to an unresolved V gene in checked studies; the others have no known cause. V and J calls and clone size come straight from that table; D and trimming were deduced from the DNA. The sample data list 90,000 to 150,000 clones, and over 8.5% of these were observed just once. The top ten constitute about 6% of the sample.

The cohort comprised 550 to 700 healthy bone marrow donors. At the time of sampling, all cohort members were nominally healthy, though unrecorded immune exposures were likely present. The donor was CMV seropositive and belonged to the group of more than 250 seropositive cohort members. Each donor provided a peripheral blood sample, and peripheral blood mononuclear cells were used for TCR beta sequencing. The Qiagen DNeasy Blood Extraction Kit was used to extract genomic DNA from the blood cell samples. The CDR3 contains 13 residues, cysteine and phenylalanine counted. This entry keeps only the CDR3 DNA: 39 bases, framed from base 1. The germline ends are 13 bases apart after V is trimmed by 8 bases and J by 8 bases. The germline V gene specifies LGHNT as CDR1 and FRNRAP as CDR2. The source of the sample is a study of cytomegalovirus exposure and HLA in healthy donors (dated by TCRdb to about 2017). As for the study more broadly: An earlier analysis of approximately 600 of the donors reported approximately 300 Gb of sequence data and 120 million or so unique TCR beta sequences from 190 million or so T cells. An early release covering roughly 640 HLA-typed donors comprised 250 to 350 gigabases of sequencing data and approximately 80 million unique TCR sequences. Among the roughly 400 genotyped donors, roughly 80% belonged to the genetic ancestry cluster associated with self-reported Caucasian donors. The study aimed to test whether cataloging public T cell receptors could reveal signatures of past pathogen exposure. The study used immunosequencing to profile the T cell repertoires of under 700 subjects and linked those repertoires to cytomegalovirus serostatus. In addition to the first cohort of several hundred subjects, a separate validation cohort of about 120 different subjects was used. To predict cytomegalovirus infection status, the study combined high-throughput TCR immunosequencing, statistical association of individual TCRs with disease status, and machine learning. A later analysis re-examined previously published TCR beta repertoires from around 670 donors and added high-resolution HLA genotyping to investigate patterns of TCR occurrence. The later analysis used no new phenotypic data to find candidate immune exposures, relying instead on TCR beta sequences and their occurrence across donors. An earlier analysis of around 640 of the donors used high-throughput TCR beta sequencing to judge whether each TCR beta V gene segment behaved as functional or pseudogenic. Donor age, sex, ethnicity and CMV serostatus were compiled alongside the repertoire data. Genome-wide SNP genotypes for about three fifths of the roughly 670 donors were used in a later genetic analysis, which treated that subset as a discovery cohort. Every discovery cohort repertoire had been produced on one sequencing platform. HLA typing covered class I and class II loci at four-digit resolution. The number of typed donors differed by locus: roughly 629-640 for A, B, C, DRB1 and DQB1; 500 to 550 for DQA1; some 610 for DPA1; and roughly 470 for DPB1. A handful of DR-DQ haplotypes were treated as single units for association and clustering because of strong linkage in the cohort. Across approximately 420 genotyped donors of the cohort, an average of roughly 250,000 unique TCR beta nucleotide sequences per donor were sequenced, and 15% to 20% of those sequences were non-productive.

Summary of the overall study and its limitations: Sequencing depth was assumed to be roughly uniform across donors in the presence/absence analyses, though that assumption may not hold. Because HLA typing was unavailable for some donors at each locus, only the typed subset was used in association tests. The study listed 164 TCR beta chains as associated with cytomegalovirus. At a false discovery rate of 0.05, a later analysis linked around 15,000 TCR beta sequences to specific HLA alleles. A cluster of highly shared sequence variants was judged likely to represent a technical artifact of the sequencing pipeline. Assigning TCR associations to individual alleles was difficult when HLA alleles, especially DR and DQ, strongly co-occurred. A further reported finding was that TCR beta sequences accurately predicted the HLA-A and HLA-B alleles for most subjects in the first cohort. Cytomegalovirus status was reported to be diagnosed by the classifier with high specificity and sensitivity in both the original and validation cohorts. Some IMGT-functional V segments, including TRBV6-2 and TRBV6-3, could not be distinguished by the 87-base-pair reads and were therefore excluded. Several of the top co-occurrence clusters appeared to be linked to parvovirus B19, influenza, CMV and Epstein-Barr virus, according to a later analysis. Correlated functional status among segregating V segments might reflect linkage disequilibrium, but an unknown experimental factor could not be ruled out. For the cohort, immune exposure information was limited to CMV serostatus. Most TCR sequences were observed very rarely across donors, whereas some public TCRs were present in many individuals. Seventeen rarely observed V segments, including chromosome 9 orphons, were excluded from the earlier analysis of approximately 500 of the donors because counts were too low. In a later analysis, HLA-associated TCR beta chains showed more clonal expansion and lower generation probabilities than non-associated chains that were equally common. According to the authors, the approach could potentially be generalized to other disease states and immunological phenotypes. V-gene and J-gene trimming of TCR beta chains was associated with a missense DCLRE1C variant in a later genetic analysis, and the association was replicated in an independent cohort. A later genetic analysis reported fewer N-insertions in productive TCRs among donors in an Asian-associated ancestry cluster than the approximately 700-donor mean. Only TCR beta chains were sequenced in this cohort, and the absence of alpha or paired-chain data limited detectable features. Most CMV-associated TCR beta chains appeared to be HLA-restricted in a later analysis, and the HLA associations seemed to be driven largely by CMV exposure. In vitro tests confirmed that three of the cytomegalovirus-associated TCR beta chains recognize cytomegalovirus antigens. In a later analysis, the rate of TCR association differed among HLA loci, with DRB1 alleles having the most associated TCRs and HLA-C alleles having the fewest. In an earlier analysis of around 500 of the donors, most TCR beta V segments appeared in productive rearrangements about 87% or about 30% of the time, broadly matching IMGT annotations.

The sequence is built from TRBV12-5 and TRBJ1-6, and the D gene may be TRBD1, 5 bases matching. The clonotype comes from a woman aged 40 to 50 in good health and CMV-seropositive. Sequenced sample: PBMCs. CDR3 region: CASNTGGDSPLHF. The DNA sequence is given as TGTGCTAGTAATACAGGTGGGGATTCACCCCTCCACTTT.